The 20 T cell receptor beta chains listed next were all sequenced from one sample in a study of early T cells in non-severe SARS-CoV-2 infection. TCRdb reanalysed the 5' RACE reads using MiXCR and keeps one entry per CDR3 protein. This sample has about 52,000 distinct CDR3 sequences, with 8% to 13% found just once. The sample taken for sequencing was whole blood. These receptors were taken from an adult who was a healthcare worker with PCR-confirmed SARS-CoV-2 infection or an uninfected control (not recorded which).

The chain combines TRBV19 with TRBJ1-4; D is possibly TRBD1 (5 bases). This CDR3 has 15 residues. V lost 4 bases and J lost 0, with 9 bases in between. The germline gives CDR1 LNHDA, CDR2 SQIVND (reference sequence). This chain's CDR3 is CASSNQGATNEKLFF. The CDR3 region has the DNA TGTGCCAGTAGTAACCAGGGAGCAACTAATGAAAAACTGTTTTTT.

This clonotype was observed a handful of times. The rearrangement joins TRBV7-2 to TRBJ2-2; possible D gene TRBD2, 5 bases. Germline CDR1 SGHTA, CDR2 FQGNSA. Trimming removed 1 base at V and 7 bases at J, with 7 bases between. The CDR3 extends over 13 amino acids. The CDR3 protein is CASSLDGVGELFF. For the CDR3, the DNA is TGTGCCAGCAGCTTAGACGGGGTCGGGGAGCTGTTTTTT.

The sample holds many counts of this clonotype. The CDR3 nucleotides read TGTGCCAGCAGCCCTGCTAGCGGGAGTGGCACAGATACGCAGTATTTT. This sequence encodes CASSPASGSGTDTQYF. The gene calls are TRBV7-2 and TRBJ2-3; 10 positions match TRBD2. Trimming took 5 bases from V and 1 from J; bases not matched to a gene: 6. The CDR3 sequence is 16 residues long. CDR1 and CDR2 (germline): SGHTA, FQGNSA.

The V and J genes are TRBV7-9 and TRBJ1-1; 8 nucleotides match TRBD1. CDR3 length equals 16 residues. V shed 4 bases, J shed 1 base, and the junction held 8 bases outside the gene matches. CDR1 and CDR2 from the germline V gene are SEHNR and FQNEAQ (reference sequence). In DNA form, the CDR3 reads TGTGCCAGCAGCTCCAATCCGGGACAGGCGAACACTGAAGCTTTCTTT. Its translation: CASSSNPGQANTEAFF.

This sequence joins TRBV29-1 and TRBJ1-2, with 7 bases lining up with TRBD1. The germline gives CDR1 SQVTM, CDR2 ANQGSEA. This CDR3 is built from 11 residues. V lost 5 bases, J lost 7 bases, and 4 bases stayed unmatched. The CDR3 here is CSVTTGSGYTF. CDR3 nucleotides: TGCAGCGTTACGACAGGGTCTGGCTACACCTTC. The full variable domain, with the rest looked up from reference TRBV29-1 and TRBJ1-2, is SAVISQKPSRDICQRGTSLTIQCQVDSQVTMMFWYRQQPGQSLTLIATANQGSEATYESGFVIDKFPISRPNLTFSTLTVSNMSPEDSSIYLCSVTTGSGYTFGSGTRLTVV.

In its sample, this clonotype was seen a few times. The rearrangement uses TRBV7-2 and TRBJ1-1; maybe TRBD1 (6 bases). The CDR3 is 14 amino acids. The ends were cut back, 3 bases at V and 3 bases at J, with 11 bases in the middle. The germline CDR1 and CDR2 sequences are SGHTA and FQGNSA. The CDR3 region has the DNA TGTGCCAGCAGCTTTCAGGGGCAAGACACTGAAGCTTTCTTT. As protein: CASSFQGQDTEAFF.

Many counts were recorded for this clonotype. Here the CDR3 DNA reads TGTGCCAGCAGCTCTGGAGGGAGGGAGACCCAGTACTTC. Protein: CASSSGGRETQYF. This rearrangement joins TRBV11-3 to TRBJ2-5; D possibly corresponds to TRBD2 (6 bases). Germline CDR1 SGHNT, CDR2 YENEEA. The CDR3 is made up of 13 amino acids. V lost 4 bases, J lost 5 bases, and 11 bases lay in between.

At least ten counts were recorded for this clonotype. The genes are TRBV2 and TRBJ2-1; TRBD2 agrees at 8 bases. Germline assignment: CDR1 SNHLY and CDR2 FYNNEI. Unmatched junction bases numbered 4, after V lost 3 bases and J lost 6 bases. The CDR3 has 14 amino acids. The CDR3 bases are TGTGCCAGCAGTGATCTAGCGGGCGCCAATGAGCAGTTCTTC. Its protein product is CASSDLAGANEQFF.

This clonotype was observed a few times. The CDR3, as DNA: TGCGCCAGCAGCTTGGCATCTCAGTCTGAGACCCAGTACTTC. As protein: CASSLASQSETQYF. The rearrangement joins TRBV5-1 to TRBJ2-5; D remains unclear. Trimming removed 0 bases from V and 5 bases from J, with 11 bases in between. CDR1 and CDR2 from the germline V gene are SGHRS and YFSETQ. The length of the CDR3 is 14 residues.

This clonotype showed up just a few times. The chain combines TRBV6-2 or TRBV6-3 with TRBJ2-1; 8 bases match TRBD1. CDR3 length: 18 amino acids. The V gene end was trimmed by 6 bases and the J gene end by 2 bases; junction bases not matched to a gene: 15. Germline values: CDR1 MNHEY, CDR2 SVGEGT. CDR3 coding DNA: TGTGCCAGCAGCCATGAGCAGGGGGCGAACCCAACCTACAATGAGCAGTTCTTC. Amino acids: CASSHEQGANPTYNEQFF.

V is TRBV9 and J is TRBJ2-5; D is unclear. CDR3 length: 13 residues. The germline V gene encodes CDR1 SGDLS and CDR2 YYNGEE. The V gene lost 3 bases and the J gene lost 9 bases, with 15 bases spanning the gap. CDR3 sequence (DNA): TGTGCCAGCAGCGGTGGAGAGTTTGCGGCCCAGTACTTC. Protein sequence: CASSGGEFAAQYF.

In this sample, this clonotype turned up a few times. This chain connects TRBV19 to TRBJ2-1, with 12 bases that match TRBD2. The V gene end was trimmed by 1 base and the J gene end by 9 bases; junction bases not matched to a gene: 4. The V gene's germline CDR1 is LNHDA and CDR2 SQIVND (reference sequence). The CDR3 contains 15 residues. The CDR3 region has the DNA TGTGCCAGTAGTATAGTGCTAGCGGGGGGGACTGAGCAGTTCTTC. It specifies CASSIVLAGGTEQFF.

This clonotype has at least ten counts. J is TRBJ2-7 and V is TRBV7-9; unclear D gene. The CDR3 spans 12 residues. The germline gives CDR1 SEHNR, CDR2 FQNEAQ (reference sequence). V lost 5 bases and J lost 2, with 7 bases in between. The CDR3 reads CASSPSAYEQYF. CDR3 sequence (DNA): TGTGCCAGCAGCCCCAGCGCCTACGAGCAGTACTTC.

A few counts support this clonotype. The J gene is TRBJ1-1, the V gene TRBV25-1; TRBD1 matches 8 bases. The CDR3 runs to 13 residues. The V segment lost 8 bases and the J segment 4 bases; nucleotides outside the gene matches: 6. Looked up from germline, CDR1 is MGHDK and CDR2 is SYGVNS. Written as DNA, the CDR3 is TGTGCCAGCTCCACGGACAGGGCCACTGAAGCTTTCTTT. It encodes CASSTDRATEAFF.

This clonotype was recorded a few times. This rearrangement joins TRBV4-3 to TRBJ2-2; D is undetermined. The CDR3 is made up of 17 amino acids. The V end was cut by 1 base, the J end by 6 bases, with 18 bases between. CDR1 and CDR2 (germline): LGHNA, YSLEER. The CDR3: CASSQAPEQAAPGELFF. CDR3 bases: TGCGCCAGCAGCCAAGCCCCCGAACAAGCTGCGCCCGGGGAGCTGTTTTTT.

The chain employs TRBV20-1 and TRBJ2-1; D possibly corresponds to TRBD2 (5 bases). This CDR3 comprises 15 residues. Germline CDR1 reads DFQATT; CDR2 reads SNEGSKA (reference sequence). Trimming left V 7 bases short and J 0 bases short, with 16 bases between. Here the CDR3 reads CSETDYRSSYNEQFF. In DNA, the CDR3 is TGCAGTGAAACCGACTACCGGAGCTCCTACAATGAGCAGTTCTTC.

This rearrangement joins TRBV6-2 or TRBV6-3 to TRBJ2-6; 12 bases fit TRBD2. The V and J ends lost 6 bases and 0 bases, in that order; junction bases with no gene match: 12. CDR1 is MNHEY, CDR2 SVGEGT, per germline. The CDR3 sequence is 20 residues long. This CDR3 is CASSPYGLAGLSSGANVLTF. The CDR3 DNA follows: TGTGCCAGCAGCCCGTACGGACTAGCGGGATTAAGCTCTGGGGCCAACGTCCTGACTTTC.

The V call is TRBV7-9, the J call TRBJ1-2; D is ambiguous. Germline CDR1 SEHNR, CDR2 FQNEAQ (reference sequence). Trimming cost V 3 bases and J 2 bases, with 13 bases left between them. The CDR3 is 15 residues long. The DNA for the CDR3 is TGTGCCAGCAGCTTGGGCCCAAATAACAACTATGGCTACACCTTC. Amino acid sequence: CASSLGPNNNYGYTF.

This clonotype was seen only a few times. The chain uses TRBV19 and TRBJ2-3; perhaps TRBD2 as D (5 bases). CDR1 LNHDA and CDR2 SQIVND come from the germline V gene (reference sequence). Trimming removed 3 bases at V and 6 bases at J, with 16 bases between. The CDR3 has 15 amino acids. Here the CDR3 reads CASSIVRSGGDTQYF. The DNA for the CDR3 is TGTGCCAGTAGTATTGTTAGGAGTGGCGGGGATACGCAGTATTTT. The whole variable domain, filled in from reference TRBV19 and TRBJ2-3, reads DGGITQSPKYLFRKEGQNVTLSCEQNLNHDAMYWYRQDPGQGLRLIYYSQIVNDFQKGDIAEGYSVSREKKESFPLTVTSAQKNPTAFYLCASSIVRSGGDTQYFGPGTRLTVL.

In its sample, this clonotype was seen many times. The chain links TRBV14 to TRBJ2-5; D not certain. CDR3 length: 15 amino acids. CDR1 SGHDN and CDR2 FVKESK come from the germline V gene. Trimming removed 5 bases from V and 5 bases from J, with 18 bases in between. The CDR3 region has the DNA TGTGCCAGCAGCTCCCTAGGGCGGCTAGGCGAGACCCAGTACTTC. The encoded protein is CASSSLGRLGETQYF.